This entry features one TCR beta chain sequence. Its antigen is undetermined. Nominal health characterized the donors when sampled, though unrecorded immune exposures were likely. The data stem from a study of cytomegalovirus exposure and HLA in healthy donors. About the study: In a previous analysis, some 110 million unique TCR beta sequences were found from 150 million to 200 million T cells. Broader study findings: Analysis performed later found 16,951 TCR beta sequences associated with HLA alleles at 0.05 false discovery rate.

PCR used 60 Vbeta primers and 13 Jbeta primers. Profiling relied on immunoSEQ multiplex PCR, and the TCRdb table lists in-frame clones only, not all of them. This sample yields about 150,000 clones, of which just under 65% are seen a single time; roughly 6.4% belongs to the top ten. The V segment lost 3 bases and the J segment 4 bases; nucleotides outside the gene matches: 7. The CDR3 totals 16 residues. Looked up from germline, CDR1 is ENHRY and CDR2 is SYGVKD. The clonotype comes from a woman aged 55-70 years in good health and CMV-seropositive. The source material was PBMCs. The V call is TRBV10-3, the J call TRBJ2-3; 10 bases line up with TRBD2. The CDR3 nucleotides read TGTGCCATCAGTGAAGTGGCTAGCGGGAGCCCAGATACGCAGTATTTT. Protein sequence: CAISEVASGSPDTQYF.